The source of this T cell receptor (beta chain) is a study of memory B cells and T cells in multiple sclerosis (dated by TCRdb to 2016 to 2019). General notes on the study: TCR beta repertoires of autoproliferating peripheral T cells were compared with the TCR beta repertoires of brain lesion-infiltrating T cells in multiple sclerosis patients. TCR sequencing included a couple of multiple sclerosis patients for whom either brain lesions at autopsy or brain-infiltrating cells from biopsy were available. General findings and caveats noted by the study authors: Because clone-set sizes differed between compartments, counts of shared clonotypes were influenced and normalization was required.

Genomic DNA was extracted, and the immunoSEQ Platform was used to amplify TCRbeta CDR3 regions from that DNA. The immunoSEQ assay used multiplex PCR together with high-throughput sequencing and a bioinformatics pipeline from the vendor. Turning to the authors' computational methods: Non-productive sequences and CDR3s shorter than 4 amino acids were excluded, and clonotype frequencies were recalculated for each sample. In immunoSEQ Analyzer 2.0, shared clonotypes were identified as identical CDR3 amino acid, V gene and J gene sequences. To normalize repertoire overlap, the number of shared clonotypes was divided by the product of the two clone-set sizes and multiplied by 1000 to give arbitrary units. TCRdb carries this immuneACCESS record with in-frame sequences only. Its versions omit some clonotypes, under half of them owing to an unresolved V gene in the studies checked, with the rest unexplained. D and trimming were read from the DNA, whereas the V and J calls and clone size are those reported in that table. The sample table shows about 32,000 clones, and roughly 83% are seen once. The top ten hold less than 3% of the sample.

As for this clone: The antigen this receptor binds is unknown. No base quality values were provided; no much bigger clone lies one nucleotide off.

After CFSE-labeled PBMCs were cultured without a stimulus, the autoproliferating (CFSEdim) and non-proliferating (CFSEhi) T cell fractions were sequenced separately. In total, roughly 4.5x10^7 CFSE-labeled PBMCs were cultured without stimulus for 7 days, after which replicate wells were pooled. PBMCs were labeled with roughly 0.5 uM CFSE and were cultured without exogenous stimuli in serum-free AIM-V medium. PBMCs were isolated by Ficoll density gradient centrifugation and cryopreserved before use. Live 7-AAD-negative cells were sorted on a FACSAria III, washed with PBS, and frozen at -80 degrees C as dry pellets. The germline V gene yields KGHSH for CDR1 and LQKENI for CDR2. The CDR3 holds 15 amino acids from the cysteine to the phenylalanine. Left in the record is the CDR3 DNA by itself, 45 bases read in frame from the first base. V is cut by 3 bases and J by 2 bases, and the space between the germline ends is 14 bases.

Sequenced: PBMCs from blood kept in culture. The rearranged chain carries TRBV18 and TRBJ2-7; the D gene is perhaps TRBD2, on 5 matching bases. The sequence was obtained from a human donor with multiple sclerosis. The CDR3 protein sequence reads: CASSPVTSSTYEQYF. The DNA sequence reads TGTGCCAGCTCACCGGTTACTAGTTCAACCTACGAGCAGTACTTC.